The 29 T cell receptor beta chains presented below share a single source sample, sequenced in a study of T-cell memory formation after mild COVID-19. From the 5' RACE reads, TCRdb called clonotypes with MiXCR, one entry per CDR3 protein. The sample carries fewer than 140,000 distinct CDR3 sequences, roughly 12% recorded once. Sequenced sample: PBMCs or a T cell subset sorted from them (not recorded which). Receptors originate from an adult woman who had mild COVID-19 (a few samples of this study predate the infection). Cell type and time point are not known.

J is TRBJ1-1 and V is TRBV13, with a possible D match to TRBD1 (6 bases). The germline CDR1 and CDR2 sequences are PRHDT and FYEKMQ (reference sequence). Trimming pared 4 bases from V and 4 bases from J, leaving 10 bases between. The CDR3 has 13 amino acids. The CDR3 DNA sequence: TGTGCCAGCAGCTACGGACAGACCACTGAAGCTTTCTTT. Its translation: CASSYGQTTEAFF.

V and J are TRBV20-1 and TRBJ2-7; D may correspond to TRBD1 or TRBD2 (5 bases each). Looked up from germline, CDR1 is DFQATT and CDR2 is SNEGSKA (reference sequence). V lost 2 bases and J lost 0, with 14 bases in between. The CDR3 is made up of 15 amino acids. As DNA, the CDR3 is TGCAGTGCTAGATGGGACGGGGATAGCTCCTACGAGCAGTACTTC. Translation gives CSARWDGDSSYEQYF.

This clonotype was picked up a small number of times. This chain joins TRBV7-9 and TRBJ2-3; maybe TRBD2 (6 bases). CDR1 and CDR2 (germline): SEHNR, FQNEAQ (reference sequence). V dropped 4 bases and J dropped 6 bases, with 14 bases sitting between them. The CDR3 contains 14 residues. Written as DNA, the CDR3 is TGTGCCAGCAGCTCGACTAGTATTGTTGATACGCAGTATTTT. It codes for CASSSTSIVDTQYF.

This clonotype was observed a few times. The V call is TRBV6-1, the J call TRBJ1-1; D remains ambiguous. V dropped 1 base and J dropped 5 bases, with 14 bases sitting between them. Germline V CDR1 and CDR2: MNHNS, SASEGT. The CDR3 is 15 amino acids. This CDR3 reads CASSEEWGGGTEAFF. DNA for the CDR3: TGTGCCAGCAGTGAAGAGTGGGGAGGTGGGACTGAAGCTTTCTTT.

The CDR3 sequence is CSARDRIKAGGTYEQYF. CDR3 nucleotides: TGCAGTGCTAGAGATCGGATAAAAGCGGGGGGCACCTACGAGCAGTACTTC. The chain has TRBV20-1 and TRBJ2-7; 9 bases line up with TRBD2. Trimming took 0 bases from V and 2 from J; bases not matched to a gene: 11. This CDR3 has 17 residues. The germline V gene has CDR1 DFQATT and CDR2 SNEGSKA (reference sequence).

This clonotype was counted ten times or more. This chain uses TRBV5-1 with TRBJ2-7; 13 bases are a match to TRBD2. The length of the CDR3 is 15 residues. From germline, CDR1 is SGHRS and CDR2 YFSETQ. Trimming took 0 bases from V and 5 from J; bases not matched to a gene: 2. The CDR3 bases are TGCGCCAGCAGCTTGGGGACTAGCGGGGGCCACGAGCAGTACTTC. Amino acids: CASSLGTSGGHEQYF. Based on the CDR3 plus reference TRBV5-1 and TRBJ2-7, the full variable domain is KAGVTQTPRYLIKTRGQQVTLSCSPISGHRSVSWYQQTPGQGLQFLFEYFSETQRNKGNFPGRFSGRQFSNSRSEMNVSTLELGDSALYLCASSLGTSGGHEQYFGPGTRLTVT.

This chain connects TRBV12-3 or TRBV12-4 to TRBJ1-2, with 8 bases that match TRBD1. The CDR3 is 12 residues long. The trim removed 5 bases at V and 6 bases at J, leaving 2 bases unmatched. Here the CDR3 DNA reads TGTGCCAGCAGTGCAGGGGGCGATGGCTACACCTTC. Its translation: CASSAGGDGYTF.

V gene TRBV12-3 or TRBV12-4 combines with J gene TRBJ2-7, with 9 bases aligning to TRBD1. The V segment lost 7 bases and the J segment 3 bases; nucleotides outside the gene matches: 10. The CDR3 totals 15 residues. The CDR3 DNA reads TGTGCCAGCACCCCCAGGACAGGGGCAAACTACGAGCAGTACTTC. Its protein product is CASTPRTGANYEQYF.

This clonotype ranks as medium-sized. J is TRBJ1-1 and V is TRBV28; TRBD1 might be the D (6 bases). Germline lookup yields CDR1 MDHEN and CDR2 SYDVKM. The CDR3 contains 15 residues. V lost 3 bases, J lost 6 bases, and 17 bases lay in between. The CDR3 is CASSLRQGIVAEAFF. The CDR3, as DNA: TGTGCCAGCAGTTTGAGGCAGGGGATCGTAGCTGAAGCTTTCTTT. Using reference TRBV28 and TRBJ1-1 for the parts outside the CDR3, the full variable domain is DVKVTQSSRYLVKRTGEKVFLECVQDMDHENMFWYRQDPGLGLRLIYFSYDVKMKEKGDIPEGYSVSREKKERFSLILESASTNQTSMYLCASSLRQGIVAEAFFGQGTRLTVV.

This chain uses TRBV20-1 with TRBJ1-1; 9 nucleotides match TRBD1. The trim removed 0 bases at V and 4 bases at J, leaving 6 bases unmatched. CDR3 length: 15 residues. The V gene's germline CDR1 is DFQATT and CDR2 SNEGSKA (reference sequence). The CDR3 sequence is CSAREGQGVFTEAFF. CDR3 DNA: TGCAGTGCTAGAGAGGGACAGGGTGTTTTCACTGAAGCTTTCTTT.

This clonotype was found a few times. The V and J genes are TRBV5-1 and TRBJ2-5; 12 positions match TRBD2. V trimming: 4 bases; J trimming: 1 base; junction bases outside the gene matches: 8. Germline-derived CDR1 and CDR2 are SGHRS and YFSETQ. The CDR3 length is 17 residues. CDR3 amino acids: CASSLRGLAGLQETQYF. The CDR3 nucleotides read TGCGCCAGCAGCCTACGAGGACTAGCGGGGCTCCAAGAGACCCAGTACTTC.

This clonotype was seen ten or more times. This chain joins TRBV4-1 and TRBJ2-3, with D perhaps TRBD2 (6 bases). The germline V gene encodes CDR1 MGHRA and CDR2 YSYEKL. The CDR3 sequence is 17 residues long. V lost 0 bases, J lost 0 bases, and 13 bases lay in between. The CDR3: CASSQDLNSGSTDTQYF. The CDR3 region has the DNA TGCGCCAGCAGCCAAGATCTTAATAGCGGAAGCACAGATACGCAGTATTTT.

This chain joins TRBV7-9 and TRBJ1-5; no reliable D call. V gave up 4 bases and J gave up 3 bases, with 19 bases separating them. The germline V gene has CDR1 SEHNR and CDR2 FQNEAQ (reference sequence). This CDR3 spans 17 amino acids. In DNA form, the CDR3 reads TGTGCCAGCAGCTCCTCTCGGGAGCGATCCCTCAATCAGCCCCAGCATTTT. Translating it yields CASSSSRERSLNQPQHF. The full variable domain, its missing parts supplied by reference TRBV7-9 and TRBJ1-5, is DTGVSQNPRHKITKRGQNVTFRCDPISEHNRLYWYRQTLGQGPEFLTYFQNEAQLEKSRLLSDRFSAERPKGSFSTLEIQRTEQGDSAMYLCASSSSRERSLNQPQHFGDGTRLSIL.

The CDR3 sequence is CASSENVGTGELFF. CDR3 sequence (DNA): TGTGCCAGCAGTGAAAATGTGGGCACCGGGGAGCTGTTTTTT. The chain is built from TRBV6-1 and TRBJ2-2; no reliable D call. The length of the CDR3 is 14 residues. The germline gives CDR1 MNHNS, CDR2 SASEGT. V lost 2 bases and J 4 bases, leaving 8 bases between the germline ends.

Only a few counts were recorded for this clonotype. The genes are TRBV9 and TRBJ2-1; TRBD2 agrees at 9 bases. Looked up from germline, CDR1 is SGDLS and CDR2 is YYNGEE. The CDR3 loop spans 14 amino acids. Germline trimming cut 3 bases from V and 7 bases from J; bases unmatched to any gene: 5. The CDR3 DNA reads TGTGCCAGCAGCGCTAGCGGGGTCCCAAATGAGCAGTTCTTC. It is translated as CASSASGVPNEQFF.

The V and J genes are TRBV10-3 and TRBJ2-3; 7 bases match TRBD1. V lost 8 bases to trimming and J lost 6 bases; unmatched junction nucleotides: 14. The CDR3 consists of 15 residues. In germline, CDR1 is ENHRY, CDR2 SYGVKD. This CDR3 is CAISSTGEDRDTQYF. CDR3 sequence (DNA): TGTGCCATCTCAAGTACAGGGGAAGATCGGGATACGCAGTATTTT.

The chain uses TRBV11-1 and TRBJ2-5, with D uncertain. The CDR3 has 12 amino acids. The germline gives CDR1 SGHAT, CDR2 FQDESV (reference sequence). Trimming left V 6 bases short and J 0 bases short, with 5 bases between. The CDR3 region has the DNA TGTGCCAGCAGTTCGTACCAAGAGACCCAGTACTTC. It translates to CASSSYQETQYF.

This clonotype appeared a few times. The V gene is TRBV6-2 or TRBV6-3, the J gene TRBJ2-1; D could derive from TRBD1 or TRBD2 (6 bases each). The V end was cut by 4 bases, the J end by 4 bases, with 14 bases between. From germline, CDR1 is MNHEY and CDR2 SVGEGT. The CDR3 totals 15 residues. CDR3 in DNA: TGTGCCAGCAGTTCGAGGGGGACTTTATACAATGAGCAGTTCTTC. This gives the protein CASSSRGTLYNEQFF.

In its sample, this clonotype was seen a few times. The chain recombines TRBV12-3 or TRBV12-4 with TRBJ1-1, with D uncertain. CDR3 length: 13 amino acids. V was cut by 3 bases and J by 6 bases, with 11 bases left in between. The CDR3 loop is CASSFGRAPEAFF. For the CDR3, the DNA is TGTGCCAGCAGTTTCGGGAGGGCCCCTGAAGCTTTCTTT.

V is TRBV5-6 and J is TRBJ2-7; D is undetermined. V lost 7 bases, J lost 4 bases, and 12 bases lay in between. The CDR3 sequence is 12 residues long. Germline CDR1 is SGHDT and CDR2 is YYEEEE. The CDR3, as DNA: TGTGCCAGCGGCACCCAGGCATACGAGCAGTACTTC. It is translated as CASGTQAYEQYF.

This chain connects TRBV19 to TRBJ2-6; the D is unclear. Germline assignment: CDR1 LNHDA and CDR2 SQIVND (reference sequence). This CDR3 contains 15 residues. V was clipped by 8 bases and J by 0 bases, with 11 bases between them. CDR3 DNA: TGTGCCAGTCGTGTTGGGTTCTCTGGGGCCAACGTCCTGACTTTC. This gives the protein CASRVGFSGANVLTF.

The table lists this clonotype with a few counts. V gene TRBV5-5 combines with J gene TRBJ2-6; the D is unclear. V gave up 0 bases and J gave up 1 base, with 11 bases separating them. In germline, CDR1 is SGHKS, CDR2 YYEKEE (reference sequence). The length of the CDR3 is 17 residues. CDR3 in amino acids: CASSLVVVLSGANVLTF. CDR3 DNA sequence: TGTGCCAGCAGCTTGGTAGTGGTCTTGTCTGGGGCCAACGTCCTGACTTTC.

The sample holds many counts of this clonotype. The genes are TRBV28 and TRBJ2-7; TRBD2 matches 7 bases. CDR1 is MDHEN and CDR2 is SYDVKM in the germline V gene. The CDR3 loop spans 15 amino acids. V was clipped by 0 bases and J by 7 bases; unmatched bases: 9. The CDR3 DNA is TGTGCCAGCAGTTTATGGGCGGGAGCAACGGAGGAGCAGTACTTC. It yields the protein CASSLWAGATEEQYF. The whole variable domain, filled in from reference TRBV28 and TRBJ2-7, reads DVKVTQSSRYLVKRTGEKVFLECVQDMDHENMFWYRQDPGLGLRLIYFSYDVKMKEKGDIPEGYSVSREKKERFSLILESASTNQTSMYLCASSLWAGATEEQYFGPGTRLTVT.

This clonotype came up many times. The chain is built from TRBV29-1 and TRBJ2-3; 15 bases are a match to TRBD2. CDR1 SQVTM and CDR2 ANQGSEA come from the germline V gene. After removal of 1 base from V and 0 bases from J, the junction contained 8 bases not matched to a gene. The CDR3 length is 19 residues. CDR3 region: CSVEVVVGLAGGSTDTQYF. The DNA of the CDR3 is TGCAGCGTTGAAGTCGTCGTTGGACTAGCGGGAGGGAGCACAGATACGCAGTATTTT.

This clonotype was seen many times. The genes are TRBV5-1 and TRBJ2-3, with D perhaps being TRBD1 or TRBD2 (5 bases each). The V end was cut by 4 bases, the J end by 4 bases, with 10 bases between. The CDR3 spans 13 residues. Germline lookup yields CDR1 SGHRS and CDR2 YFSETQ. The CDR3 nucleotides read TGCGCCAGCAGCGGGGACGTTGCAGATACGCAGTATTTT. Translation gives CASSGDVADTQYF.

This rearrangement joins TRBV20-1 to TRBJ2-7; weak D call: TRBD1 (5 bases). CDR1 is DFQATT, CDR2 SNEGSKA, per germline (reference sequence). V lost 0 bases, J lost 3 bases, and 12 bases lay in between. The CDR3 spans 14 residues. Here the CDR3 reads CSARETGDSYEQYF. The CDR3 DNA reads TGCAGTGCTAGAGAAACAGGTGACAGCTACGAGCAGTACTTC.

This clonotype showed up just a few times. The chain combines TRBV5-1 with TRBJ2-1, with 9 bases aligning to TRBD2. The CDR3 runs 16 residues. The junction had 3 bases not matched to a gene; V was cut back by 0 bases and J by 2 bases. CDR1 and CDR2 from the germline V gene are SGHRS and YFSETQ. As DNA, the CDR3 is TGCGCCAGCAGCTTGGCGAGCGGGGGGACCTACAATGAGCAGTTCTTC. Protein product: CASSLASGGTYNEQFF. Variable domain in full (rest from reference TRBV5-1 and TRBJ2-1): KAGVTQTPRYLIKTRGQQVTLSCSPISGHRSVSWYQQTPGQGLQFLFEYFSETQRNKGNFPGRFSGRQFSNSRSEMNVSTLELGDSALYLCASSLASGGTYNEQFFGPGTRLTVL.

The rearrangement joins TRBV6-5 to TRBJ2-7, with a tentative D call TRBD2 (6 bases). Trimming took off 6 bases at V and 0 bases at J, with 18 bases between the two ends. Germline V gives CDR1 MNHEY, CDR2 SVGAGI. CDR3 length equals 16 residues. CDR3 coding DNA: TGTGCCAGCAGCCTAGCCCAATCCGGGAGCTCCTACGAGCAGTACTTC. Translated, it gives CASSLAQSGSSYEQYF.

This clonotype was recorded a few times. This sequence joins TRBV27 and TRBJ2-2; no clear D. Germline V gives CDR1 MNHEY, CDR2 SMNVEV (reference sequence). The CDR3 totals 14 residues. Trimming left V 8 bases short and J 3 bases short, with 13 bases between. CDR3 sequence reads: CASREGIDTGELFF. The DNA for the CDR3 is TGTGCCAGCCGTGAAGGGATTGACACCGGGGAGCTGTTTTTT.